This paragraph reports one T cell receptor (beta chain). Its antigen is unidentified. The data stem from a study of shared clonotypes between healthy human individuals. Study findings and constraints: Tissues were not sampled, only blood, and their repertoires likely differ. A reduction in generation probabilities was seen for non-shared clonotypes relative to those shared by all four donors.

For every subset, genomic DNA was evenly distributed across several immunoSEQ plates. Sequenced by immunoSEQ multiplex PCR; TCRdb stores in-frame clones only, minus some. The top ten clones hold 0.39% of a sample with 2 million to 2.5 million clones, more than 80% of them seen once. Deletions cut 8 bases from V and 6 bases from J, with 13 bases between. The CDR3 loop spans 12 amino acids. The germline CDR1 and CDR2 sequences are SNHLY and FYNNEI. The sequencing sample was made of naive CD4+ T cells from PBMCs. The sample's subset: CD45RA+ positively selected. The rearrangement joins TRBV2 to TRBJ1-2, with D possibly being TRBD1 (6 bases). This sequence was found in a man aged 18 to 30 in good health. Some clones in this sample may be carry-over from other donors' samples. The CDR3 DNA reads TGTGCCAGCCTTCGGGGGGCTCATGGCTACACCTTC. Residues: CASLRGAHGYTF.